This T cell receptor beta chain is from a study of shared clonotypes between healthy human individuals. At deep level, the assay was performed. The protocol was immunoSEQ multiplex PCR, while the TCRdb copy is restricted to in-frame clones and leaves out a portion. The sample has 750,000 to 1,000,000 clones, nearly 95% seen once; the top ten hold 24%. General observations from the study: The small donor group covered limited genetic and exposure diversity. Some clonotypes were shared by all four sorted-subset donors, while others were not shared. The non-shared ones had lower generation probabilities than the shared ones. Memory subsets generally showed lower estimated richness than naive subsets.

The trim removed 5 bases at V and 1 base at J, leaving 5 bases unmatched. The germline V gene encodes CDR1 MNHEY and CDR2 SVGAGI. The CDR3 length is 15 residues. Note on this clone: Its antigen is as yet unknown.

CD8 cells regarded as naive lacked CD45RO, were positively chosen for CCR7, and omitted terminally differentiated effector memory CD45RA+ cells. This chain links TRBV6-5 with TRBJ2-3; 8 positions match TRBD2. Specimen: naive CD8+ T cells sorted from blood. The TCR originated in a young man in good health. The CDR3 here is CASSHTSGGTDTQYF. DNA for the CDR3: TGTGCCAGCAGTCACACTAGCGGAGGCACAGATACGCAGTATTTT.